This TCR beta chain emerged from a study of human T cells and chemical hapten exposure. Study background: All through the approximately 24-week study, the scalp of each patient received diphenylcyclopropenone doses weekly. Slight differences in pooled library volume were the main source of varying TCR yields across samples. Patients, predominantly female, presented with alopecia areata, totalis or universalis.

From germline, CDR1 is SQVTM and CDR2 ANQGSEA. This CDR3 contains 11 residues. Trimming left V 7 bases short and J 6 bases short, with 13 bases between. TCRdb analysed the RACE reads with MiXCR anew, one entry per CDR3 protein. The data contain 35,000 to 45,000 distinct CDR3 sequences, roughly 13% of them singletons. Whole-study findings and limits: Because all patients had alopecia, their immune responses might differ from healthy ones.

Time point specified: patch test 3, about 24 weeks after DPC sensitization. The treatment here: therapeutic diphenylcyclopropenone sensitization with weekly scalp DPC. Before extraction, the whole blood was not fractionated, and total RNA was taken from it. In its sample, this clonotype was seen many times. The antigen remains unidentified. V and J are TRBV29-1 and TRBJ2-7; tentatively, D is TRBD1 (6 bases). This TCR was sampled from a woman aged 40 to 49 with alopecia areata. Some clones in this sample may be carry-over from other donors' samples. Sequenced material: whole blood, taken in connection with sensitization to the hapten diphenylcyclopropenone (DPC). The CDR3, as DNA: TGCAGCGACGAGAGAGGGGGCGAGCAGTACTTC. Translated, it gives CSDERGGEQYF.